The entry below describes one T cell receptor beta chain. The target antigen is unknown. One end of the junction fails to match germline, which may point to a read error. These data come from a study of cytomegalovirus exposure and HLA in healthy donors. About the research overall: The Caucasian-associated ancestry cluster held around 81% of 300 to 450 genotyped donors. The study, taken as a whole, reports: About 87% or about 30% of the time was how often most TCR beta V segments were productive, according to an earlier analysis. Later analysis identified about 15,000 TCR beta sequences associated with HLA alleles, using a false discovery rate threshold of 0.05.

The PCR used 60 Vbeta and 13 Jbeta primers. TCRdb's table, derived via immunoSEQ multiplex PCR, lists solely in-frame clones and lacks some. The sample lists 200,000 or so clones; approximately 83% were seen once. Germline V CDR1 and CDR2: SGDLS, YYNGEE. This CDR3 contains 15 residues. This receptor was obtained from a boy under 10 years old in good health and CMV-seronegative. The sequencing sample was made of PBMCs. The chain employs TRBV9 and TRBJ1-6, with D uncertain. Here the CDR3 DNA reads TGTGCCAGCAGCCCACTTCTCTCCGATAATTCACCCCTCCACTTT. Translated, it gives CASSPLLSDNSPLHF. The full variable domain, rest sourced from reference TRBV9 and TRBJ1-6, is DSGVTQTPKHLITATGQRVTLRCSPRSGDLSVYWYQQSLDQGLQFLIQYYNGEERAKGNILERFSAQQFPDLHSELNLSSLELGDSALYFCASSPLLSDNSPLHFGNGTRLTVT.